The sequence of this T cell receptor beta chain was determined in a study of T cell responses to AZD1222 COVID-19 vaccine (dated by TCRdb to about 2021). Background on the whole study: TCR sequencing was performed for fewer than 250 trial participants, of whom about 200 were given two doses of AZD1222 and around 26 were given two doses of MenACWY control vaccine. Trial participants were enrolled by age into subgroups of 18-55, 56-69 and 70-plus years, and 148, 28 and 57 TCR-sequenced participants, respectively, were included in these subgroups. Overall results and qualifications from the work: Conclusions about previously exposed vaccinees are limited, since just five or six AZD1222 recipients were seropositive for SARS-CoV-2 at baseline. A significant rise in spike-specific TCR breadth and depth was observed after two AZD1222 doses relative to day 0 and relative to MenACWY recipients. CD4 TCRs associated with the vaccine covered the entire spike protein, and the dominant responses were in regions 160-218 and 743-854. The 56-69-year group was small, and its depth increase did not reach significance, likely because of low power. Most participants were white British and females outnumbered males, and the authors suggested that clonal diversity may have been underestimated. Nearly half of unique spike-specific TCRs reportedly recognized epitopes outside regions mutated in the B.1.351 and B.1.1.7 variants. No day 14 peak-response samples were available, so repertoires were characterized only after the peak T cell response.

Reading the label with the study, this specimen's time point is: baseline before first vaccination. Per the publication, the treatment or condition label means: meningococcal conjugate vaccine given as trial control. Samples from vaccinated people were obtained from the UK trials COV001 and COV002, which included a single-blind randomized controlled phase 2/3 trial of AZD1222 (ChAdOx1 nCoV-19) in healthy adults. For TCRbeta chain sequencing, PBMC samples from trial participants were taken at day 0 and at day 28 after the second dose. Details on this clone: The antigen it recognizes is unknown. Nothing much larger sits one base from this clone, and base qualities are not available.

Spanning cysteine to phenylalanine, the CDR3 consists of 14 amino acids. Kept here is only the CDR3 DNA, which spans 42 bases and is read in frame from base 1. Looking up the germline V gene yields CDR1 WSHSY and CDR2 SAAADI. V is shortened by 2 bases, J by 6 bases, and the region joining them spans 11 bases. The CDR3 regions of human TCRbeta chains were subjected to immunosequencing. Under the source paper's analysis protocol: TCRs in the repertoires were compared against a reference library of SARS-CoV-2-specific TCRs that had been generated with the MIRA antigen-specificity platform. Breadth was defined as the fraction of unique TCRs that were SARS-CoV-2-associated, and depth was defined as the fraction of total T cells that were SARS-CoV-2-associated. Each spike-specific TCR was assigned to its reactive spike region and to a CD4 or CD8 class using the MIRA data. Log10-transformed breadth and depth values were compared by one-way ANOVA with Sidak's multiple comparisons tests. Drawn from immuneACCESS, this table holds only the in-frame rearrangements with V and J called that TCRdb kept. Clones are partly lost; checked studies trace under half to an unresolved V gene and leave the rest unexplained. Clone size and V and J calls were adopted from that table, with D and trimming inferred from the DNA. Within this sample are 120,000 to 150,000 clones, with roughly 80% of them counted one time only. The ten largest clones represent about 4% of the sample.

Recombination connected TRBV10-2 to TRBJ1-5; 5 matching bases give a weak D call of TRBD1. The TCR originated in an adult in good health. The input for sequencing was peripheral blood, taken on day 0 of MenACWY control vaccination. The CDR3 protein sequence reads: CASSENGAGQPQHF. The bases are TGCGCCAGCAGTGAGAATGGGGCGGGTCAGCCCCAGCATTTT.